This T cell receptor beta chain was captured in a study of T cells expressing NK-cell markers. Reanalyzing the 5' RACE reads, TCRdb keeps one entry per CDR3 protein, without DNA. This sample's clone table lists 500,000 to 600,000 distinct CDR3 sequences. The sequence was collected from a man younger than 35 in good health. The sequenced material came from blood T cells: a sorted CD56 or NKG2C T cell subset, CD4+ or CD8+ T cells, or bulk PBMC T cells (not recorded which).

CDR3 residues: CASSQDGGSGNEQFF. The chain carries TRBV4-3 and TRBJ2-1; as DNA is missing, the TRBD2 call by TCRdb cannot be tested. The CDR3 contains 15 residues. Germline lookup yields CDR1 LGHNA and CDR2 YSLEER.